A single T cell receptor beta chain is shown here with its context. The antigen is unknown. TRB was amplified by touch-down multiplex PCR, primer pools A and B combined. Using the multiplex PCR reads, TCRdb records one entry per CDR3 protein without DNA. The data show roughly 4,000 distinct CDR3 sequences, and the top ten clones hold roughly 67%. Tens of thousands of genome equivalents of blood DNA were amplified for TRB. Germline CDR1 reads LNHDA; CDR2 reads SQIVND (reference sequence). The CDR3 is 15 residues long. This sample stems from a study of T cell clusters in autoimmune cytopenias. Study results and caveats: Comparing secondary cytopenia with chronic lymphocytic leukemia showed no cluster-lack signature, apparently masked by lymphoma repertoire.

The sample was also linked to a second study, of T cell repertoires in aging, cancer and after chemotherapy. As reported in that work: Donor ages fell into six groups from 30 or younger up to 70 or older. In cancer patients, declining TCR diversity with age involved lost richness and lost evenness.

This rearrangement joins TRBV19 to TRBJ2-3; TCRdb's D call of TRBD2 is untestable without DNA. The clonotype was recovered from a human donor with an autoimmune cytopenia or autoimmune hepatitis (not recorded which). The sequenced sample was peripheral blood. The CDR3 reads CASGTLAARTDTQYF.